The 30 T cell receptor beta chains given below trace back to one sample, sequenced in a study of control samples from healthy donors and cancer patients. Profiled with immunoSEQ multiplex PCR; TCRdb holds only in-frame clones, not every one. The profile shows approximately 120,000 clones, 80% to 90% of them singletons. The sequenced sample was blood. All receptors derive from a woman aged 45-65 years in good health.

The chain recombines TRBV27 with TRBJ2-1, with 8 bases fitting TRBD1. This CDR3 region has 16 residues. Unmatched junction bases numbered 12, after V lost 5 bases and J lost 6 bases. The germline V gene encodes CDR1 MNHEY and CDR2 SMNVEV (reference sequence). The CDR3, as DNA: TGTGCCAGCAGTCTTAAACCTCGGACAGGGATCAATGAGCAGTTCTTC. This translates into CASSLKPRTGINEQFF.

The chain carries TRBV3-1 (or the pseudogene TRBV3-2) and TRBJ2-3; D uncertain. V lost 0 bases and J 0 bases, leaving 22 bases between the germline ends. The CDR3 runs to 20 residues. Germline V gene data show CDR1 as LGHDT and CDR2 as YNNKEL (reference sequence). The chain's CDR3 is CASSQDPSLLGRSSTDTQYF. In DNA, the CDR3 is TGTGCCAGCAGCCAAGACCCCAGCCTTCTTGGACGGAGTAGCACAGATACGCAGTATTTT.

The rearrangement uses TRBV24-1 and TRBJ1-4; TRBD1 is a possible D gene (5 bases). The germline V gene encodes CDR1 KGHDR and CDR2 SFDVKD. V shed 12 bases and J shed 8 bases, with 30 bases lying between them. CDR3 size: 17 residues. CDR3 coding DNA: TGTGCCGGATGGGGAGTCCAGGGCCCCTTAGGTAGGGAAAAACTGTTTTTT. Translated, it gives CAGWGVQGPLGREKLFF.

The chain couples TRBV7-8 to TRBJ1-5; D is unresolved. The CDR3 is made up of 17 amino acids. The germline V gene has CDR1 SGHVS and CDR2 FQNEAQ. Trimming left V 2 bases short and J 3 bases short, with 17 bases between. CDR3 amino acids: CASSLFSSDPPNQPQHF. DNA for the CDR3: TGTGCCAGCAGCTTATTTTCCAGTGATCCCCCCAATCAGCCCCAGCATTTT.

The CDR3 region has the DNA TGTGCCAGCAGCCGACACCAGGCGAAAGACACTGAAGCTTTCTTT. Protein sequence: CASSRHQAKDTEAFF. This chain connects TRBV3-1 (or the pseudogene TRBV3-2) to TRBJ1-1; D is unresolved. Between the trimmed V and J ends, which lost 4 bases and 3 bases, there was a span of 15 bases. This CDR3 contains 15 residues. Germline V CDR1 and CDR2: LGHDT, YNNKEL (reference sequence).

This chain joins TRBV24-1 and TRBJ2-1, with TRBD2 matching over 10 bases. This CDR3 comprises 16 residues. V was clipped by 4 bases and J by 3 bases; unmatched bases: 5. Germline-derived CDR1 and CDR2 are KGHDR and SFDVKD. CDR3 coding DNA: TGTGCCACCAGTGACCCCACTAGCGGGGTCTACAATGAGCAGTTCTTC. Its protein is CATSDPTSGVYNEQFF.

The V and J genes are TRBV12-3 or TRBV12-4 and TRBJ2-3; D uncertain. This CDR3 comprises 12 residues. V was shortened by 4 bases and J by 7 bases, with 9 bases between the two germline ends. CDR3 sequence reads: CASSSKVHTQYF. Here the CDR3 DNA reads TGTGCCAGCAGTTCAAAGGTGCATACGCAGTATTTT.

The gene calls are TRBV2 and TRBJ2-7, with 7 nucleotides matching TRBD1. V was pared by 5 bases and J by 2 bases, with 6 bases of the junction left unmatched. The length of the CDR3 is 14 residues. Germline values: CDR1 SNHLY, CDR2 FYNNEI. CDR3: CASSRDRVAYEQYF. CDR3 sequence (DNA): TGTGCCAGCAGTAGGGACAGAGTCGCCTACGAGCAGTACTTC.

The chain has TRBV4-3 and TRBJ2-4; TRBD2 is a possible D gene (7 bases). The CDR3 consists of 16 residues. V shed 1 base and J shed 3 bases, with 13 bases lying between them. Germline V gives CDR1 LGHNA, CDR2 YSLEER. CDR3 amino acids: CASSQVGRGVKNIQYF. CDR3 coding DNA: TGCGCCAGCAGCCAAGTGGGGAGGGGGGTCAAAAACATTCAGTACTTC.

The rearrangement joins TRBV7-7 to TRBJ2-5; D is perhaps TRBD1 or TRBD2 (5 bases each). V lost 2 bases to trimming and J lost 4 bases, with 11 bases between them. Germline V gives CDR1 SSHAT, CDR2 FNYEAQ (reference sequence). The CDR3 spans 14 residues. The CDR3 DNA follows: TGTGCCAGCAGCTTACAGGGAGCGCCAGAGACCCAGTACTTC. Translating it yields CASSLQGAPETQYF.

The CDR3 DNA follows: TGTGCCAGCAGCCCCATTCAGGGAGCAGCTGAAGCTTTCTTT. This codes for CASSPIQGAAEAFF. The chain combines TRBV9 with TRBJ1-1; tentative D call: TRBD1 (5 bases). Trimming shortened V by 4 bases and J by 6 bases, and 16 bases separated the two germline ends. Germline V gene lookup returns CDR1 SGDLS and CDR2 YYNGEE. This CDR3 region has 14 residues. The full variable domain, its missing parts supplied by reference TRBV9 and TRBJ1-1, is DSGVTQTPKHLITATGQRVTLRCSPRSGDLSVYWYQQSLDQGLQFLIQYYNGEERAKGNILERFSAQQFPDLHSELNLSSLELGDSALYFCASSPIQGAAEAFFGQGTRLTVV.

The chain joins TRBV19 to TRBJ2-1; 8 positions match TRBD1. V was pared by 5 bases and J by 6 bases, with 6 bases of the junction left unmatched. The CDR3 covers 14 residues. Germline V lookup: CDR1 LNHDA, CDR2 SQIVND (reference sequence). The CDR3 region has the DNA TGTGCCAGTAGTCACGGGACAGGTGTCAATGAGCAGTTCTTC. This translates into CASSHGTGVNEQFF.

V usage is TRBV19 and J usage is TRBJ2-1; a weak D match, TRBD2 (5 bases). The CDR3 sequence is 16 residues long. CDR1 is LNHDA, CDR2 SQIVND, per germline (reference sequence). Trimming cost V 6 bases and J 0 bases, with 15 bases left between them. The CDR3 DNA reads as TGTGCCAGTAGGCCCTCCGGTGGGAGCTCCTACAATGAGCAGTTCTTC. It encodes CASRPSGGSSYNEQFF. The whole variable domain, filled in from reference TRBV19 and TRBJ2-1, reads DGGITQSPKYLFRKEGQNVTLSCEQNLNHDAMYWYRQDPGQGLRLIYYSQIVNDFQKGDIAEGYSVSREKKESFPLTVTSAQKNPTAFYLCASRPSGGSSYNEQFFGPGTRLTVL.

The J gene is TRBJ2-3, the V gene TRBV7-9; D is possibly TRBD2 (7 bases). V shed 5 bases and J shed 0 bases, with 12 bases lying between them. This CDR3 has 15 residues. CDR1 and CDR2 from the germline V gene are SEHNR and FQNEAQ (reference sequence). The CDR3 loop is CASSAGASSTDTQYF. As DNA, the CDR3 is TGTGCCAGCAGCGCGGGGGCTTCTAGCACAGATACGCAGTATTTT.

This clone was seen only a few times. This chain connects TRBV11-1 to TRBJ1-2; D gene uncertain. CDR1 is SGHAT, CDR2 FQDESV, per germline (reference sequence). This CDR3 contains 13 residues. Trimming stripped 2 bases from V and 7 bases from J, with 11 bases between. The CDR3: CASSLREMGGYTF. For the CDR3, the DNA is TGTGCCAGCAGCTTACGGGAGATGGGTGGCTACACCTTC. Full variable domain (remainder filled in from reference TRBV11-1 and TRBJ1-2): EAEVAQSPRYKITEKSQAVAFWCDPISGHATLYWYRQILGQGPELLVQFQDESVVDDSQLPKDRFSAERLKGVDSTLKIQPAELGDSAMYLCASSLREMGGYTFGSGTRLTVV.

The chain employs TRBV3-1 (or the pseudogene TRBV3-2) and TRBJ2-5; possible D gene TRBD2, 5 bases. Between the trimmed V and J ends, which lost 5 bases and 2 bases, there was a span of 12 bases. CDR3 length: 14 residues. Germline-derived CDR1 and CDR2 are LGHDT and YNNKEL (reference sequence). The CDR3 sequence: CASSFGVEQETQYF. The CDR3 bases are TGTGCCAGCAGCTTCGGGGTAGAGCAAGAGACCCAGTACTTC.

This chain joins TRBV2 and TRBJ1-2; no definite D call. CDR3 length: 14 amino acids. Deletions cut 6 bases from V and 4 bases from J, with 15 bases between. In germline, CDR1 is SNHLY, CDR2 FYNNEI. The CDR3 is CASSLGTASYGYTF. The CDR3 DNA reads as TGTGCCAGCAGCCTTGGAACAGCCTCCTATGGCTACACCTTC.

A single count supports this clone. This chain joins TRBV7-8 and TRBJ2-5; 9 positions agree with TRBD2. The V gene end was trimmed by 5 bases and the J gene end by 2 bases; junction bases not matched to a gene: 6. CDR1 and CDR2 (germline): SGHVS, FQNEAQ. The CDR3 runs to 15 residues. Here the CDR3 reads CASSRAGGTQETQYF. For the CDR3, the DNA is TGTGCCAGCAGCCGAGCGGGGGGCACTCAAGAGACCCAGTACTTC.

V is TRBV18 and J is TRBJ2-7; tentative D call: TRBD2 (6 bases). The CDR3 sequence is 15 residues long. CDR1 is KGHSH and CDR2 is LQKENI in the germline V gene. V shed 4 bases and J shed 1 base, with 14 bases lying between them. The CDR3 loop reads CASSLRTNVSYEQYV. In nucleotides, the CDR3 is TGTGCCAGCTCACTCCGGACTAACGTATCCTACGAGCAGTACGTC.

This chain uses TRBV19 with TRBJ1-5; D call uncertain. Deletions cut 0 bases from V and 0 bases from J, with 6 bases between. The CDR3 is made up of 15 amino acids. The germline V gene encodes CDR1 LNHDA and CDR2 SQIVND (reference sequence). CDR3 DNA sequence: TGTGCCAGTAGTATAGACTGGCGTAGCAATCAGCCCCAGCATTTT. Protein sequence: CASSIDWRSNQPQHF.

This clone was counted once. The gene calls are TRBV19 and TRBJ1-2, with 7 bases that match TRBD1. The CDR3 spans 16 residues. V lost 8 bases and J lost 4; bases outside the gene matches: 16. Germline V gene lookup returns CDR1 LNHDA and CDR2 SQIVND (reference sequence). CDR3: CASRFLRDRSFYGYTF. The CDR3 region has the DNA TGTGCCAGTCGGTTCCTCCGGGACAGATCATTCTATGGCTACACCTTC.

This sequence joins TRBV15 and TRBJ2-3; 7 bases align to TRBD2. This CDR3 spans 15 amino acids. V lost 1 base and J lost 4; bases outside the gene matches: 5. In germline, CDR1 is LNHNV, CDR2 YYDKDF (reference sequence). The DNA of the CDR3 is TGTGCCACCAGCAGAGGGGCTAGCGGTTCAGATACGCAGTATTTT. This codes for CATSRGASGSDTQYF.

The chain links TRBV3-1 (or the pseudogene TRBV3-2) to TRBJ1-2; no clear D gene. This CDR3 spans 15 amino acids. Trimming shortened V by 1 base and J by 6 bases, and 15 bases separated the two germline ends. The germline gives CDR1 LGHDT, CDR2 YNNKEL (reference sequence). The CDR3 DNA is TGTGCCAGCAGCCAAGTCGGTACGCCGAGGGATGGCTACACCTTC. It specifies CASSQVGTPRDGYTF.

This clone was recorded only once. This chain links TRBV5-1 with TRBJ1-2; tentatively, D is TRBD1 (6 bases). Germline V gives CDR1 SGHRS, CDR2 YFSETQ. The V gene lost 4 bases and the J gene lost 5 bases, with 15 bases spanning the gap. The CDR3 is made up of 14 amino acids. The CDR3 protein is CASSPTQGRYGYTF. Here the CDR3 DNA reads TGCGCCAGCAGCCCGACTCAGGGGAGATATGGCTACACCTTC.

The chain couples TRBV5-1 to TRBJ2-7, with a weak D call TRBD2 (5 bases). The length of the CDR3 is 13 residues. Germline V lookup: CDR1 SGHRS, CDR2 YFSETQ. V lost 0 bases to trimming and J lost 5 bases, with 9 bases between them. The CDR3 DNA sequence: TGCGCCAGCAGCTTGGGTAGGACTGACGAGCAGTACTTC. Translation: CASSLGRTDEQYF.

This chain links TRBV19 with TRBJ1-2, with D tentatively TRBD1 (5 bases). Between the trimmed V and J ends, which lost 1 base and 4 bases, there was a span of 16 bases. The CDR3 is made up of 16 amino acids. From germline, CDR1 is LNHDA and CDR2 SQIVND (reference sequence). This CDR3 is CASSIGIWDLTYGYTF. The CDR3 DNA is TGTGCCAGTAGTATAGGAATCTGGGACCTAACCTATGGCTACACCTTC. Supplemented by reference TRBV19 and TRBJ1-2, the full variable domain reads DGGITQSPKYLFRKEGQNVTLSCEQNLNHDAMYWYRQDPGQGLRLIYYSQIVNDFQKGDIAEGYSVSREKKESFPLTVTSAQKNPTAFYLCASSIGIWDLTYGYTFGSGTRLTVV.

This rearrangement joins TRBV2 to TRBJ1-1; no definite D call. V lost 4 bases to trimming and J lost 5 bases, with 8 bases between them. CDR3 length equals 12 residues. Germline V gives CDR1 SNHLY, CDR2 FYNNEI. In DNA, the CDR3 is TGTGCCAGCAGTGGGACGGGGACTGAAGCTTTCTTT. Its translation is CASSGTGTEAFF.

J is TRBJ1-2 and V is TRBV25-1; D is unclear. This CDR3 has 10 amino acids. CDR1 and CDR2 from the germline V gene are MGHDK and SYGVNS. With 8 bases removed from V and 3 bases from J, the gap between germline ends came to 4 bases. The CDR3 sequence: CASFYYGYTF. The DNA for the CDR3 is TGTGCCAGCTTCTACTATGGCTACACCTTC.

This chain joins TRBV3-1 (or the pseudogene TRBV3-2) and TRBJ1-3; 8 bases align to TRBD1. The CDR3 covers 14 residues. Germline V CDR1 and CDR2: LGHDT, YNNKEL (reference sequence). V lost 5 bases to trimming and J lost 3 bases; unmatched junction nucleotides: 3. The CDR3, as DNA: TGTGCCAGCAGCTACGGGACAGGTGGAAACACCATATATTTT. Its translation is CASSYGTGGNTIYF.

This chain connects TRBV2 to TRBJ1-6; D is perhaps TRBD1 (5 bases). Trimming left V 6 bases short and J 8 bases short, with 14 bases between. The CDR3 has 14 amino acids. Per the germline V gene, CDR1 is SNHLY and CDR2 is FYNNEI. The CDR3 DNA reads TGTGCCAGCAGAAGGAGGGAAGGGGATTCACCCCTCCACTTT. Translating gives CASRRREGDSPLHF.